Each of the 7 T cell receptor beta chains below was sequenced from the same sample in a study of cytomegalovirus exposure and HLA in healthy donors. Amplification used 60 Vbeta primers and 13 Jbeta primers. Clones were sequenced by immunoSEQ multiplex PCR, and TCRdb holds only the in-frame ones, with some missing. Counted here are a few hundred thousand clones, around 79% occurring once; the ten biggest clones make up 1.5% to 2%. The source material was PBMCs. All receptors derive from a man aged 18 to 35 in good health and CMV-seronegative.

Worth noting for this clone: The junction departs from the called germline gene at one end, perhaps through a read error. The V and J genes are TRBV29-1 and TRBJ1-3; 7 bases align to TRBD1. CDR3 length: 13 amino acids. From germline, CDR1 is SQVTM and CDR2 ANQGSEA. The CDR3 sequence: CSIEGTAGNTIYF. DNA for the CDR3: TGCAGCATTGAGGGGACAGCCGGAAACACCATATATTTT. Looking up the rest from reference TRBV29-1 and TRBJ1-3 gives the full variable domain: SAVISQKPSRDICQRGTSLTIQCQVDSQVTMMFWYRQQPGQSLTLIATANQGSEATYESGFVIDKFPISRPNLTFSTLTVSNMSPEDSSIYLCSIEGTAGNTIYFGEGSWLTVV.

The chain links TRBV5-4 to TRBJ2-7; D unclear. CDR3 length: 15 amino acids. CDR1 SGHNT and CDR2 YYREEE come from the germline V gene (reference sequence). With 5 bases removed from V and 1 base from J, the gap between germline ends came to 16 bases. CDR3 sequence: CASSPIRPGSYEQYF. For the CDR3, the DNA is TGTGCCAGCAGTCCAATACGACCCGGGTCCTACGAGCAGTACTTC.

Written as DNA, the CDR3 is TGTGCCAGCAGTAACCAGGGGGCGCGTTACAATGAGCAGTTCTTC. This gives the protein CASSNQGARYNEQFF. The gene calls are TRBV6-6 and TRBJ2-1; TRBD1 matches at 8 bases. The CDR3 sequence is 15 residues long. Germline loops: CDR1 MNHNY, CDR2 SVGAGI (reference sequence). The V and J ends lost 5 bases and 4 bases, in that order; junction bases with no gene match: 7.

The table lists this clone with a few counts. This sequence joins TRBV10-3 and TRBJ1-6; D is unclear. The ends were cut back, 6 bases at V and 5 bases at J, with 11 bases in the middle. Germline CDR1 ENHRY, CDR2 SYGVKD. This CDR3 has 14 residues. Here the CDR3 reads CAIRAGSDNSPLHF. The CDR3 DNA follows: TGTGCCATCAGAGCCGGGAGTGATAATTCACCCCTCCACTTT.

This clone is a singleton in its sample. The chain links TRBV2 to TRBJ1-5; D might be TRBD1 (6 bases). Germline V gene lookup returns CDR1 SNHLY and CDR2 FYNNEI. The ends were cut back, 3 bases at V and 2 bases at J, with 11 bases in the middle. CDR3 size: 15 residues. This CDR3 reads CASSENRAGNQPQHF. CDR3 in DNA: TGTGCCAGCAGTGAGAACAGGGCCGGCAATCAGCCCCAGCATTTT. The entire variable domain, with the rest obtained from reference TRBV2 and TRBJ1-5, is as follows: EPEVTQTPSHQVTQMGQEVILRCVPISNHLYFYWYRQILGQKVEFLVSFYNNEISEKSEIFDDQFSVERPDGSNFTLKIRSTKLEDSAMYFCASSENRAGNQPQHFGDGTRLSIL.

The sample holds a few counts of this clone. The chain is built from TRBV18 and TRBJ2-1; perhaps TRBD1 as D (6 bases). The CDR3 loop spans 12 amino acids. Deletions cut 3 bases from V and 8 bases from J, with 8 bases between. Germline CDR1 reads KGHSH; CDR2 reads LQKENI. CDR3 coding DNA: TGTGCCAGCTCACCCCAGGGGCATGAGCAGTTCTTC. This sequence encodes CASSPQGHEQFF.

The V gene is TRBV18, the J gene TRBJ2-7; D possibly corresponds to TRBD1 (6 bases). V was cut by 6 bases and J by 6 bases, with 15 bases left in between. This CDR3 contains 13 residues. CDR1 is KGHSH and CDR2 is LQKENI in the germline V gene. CDR3: CASSAQGNGEQYF. As DNA, the CDR3 is TGTGCCAGCTCGGCACAGGGTAATGGCGAGCAGTACTTC.